Below, 24 T cell receptor beta chains from the same sample are listed, as sequenced in a study of blood T cell repertoires in COVID-19. Only in-frame clones appear in the TCRdb table, and some are missing; sequencing was by immunoSEQ multiplex PCR. The repertoire has about 480,000 clones, roughly 89% of them found once; the top ten carry 0.7% to 1%. The sequenced sample consisted of peripheral blood. These receptors were collected from a young man with COVID-19, enrolled during active disease.

The chain employs TRBV15 and TRBJ2-1; 10 nucleotides match TRBD2. The CDR3 spans 16 residues. Trimming cost V 1 base and J 5 bases; bases outside gene matches: 5. Germline V gene lookup returns CDR1 LNHNV and CDR2 YYDKDF (reference sequence). DNA for the CDR3: TGTGCCACCAGCAGAGGGTCTAGCGGGGGCCACAATGAGCAGTTCTTC. Translated, it gives CATSRGSSGGHNEQFF.

This chain links TRBV25-1 with TRBJ2-1; no firm D call. The CDR3 runs to 12 residues. Germline lookup yields CDR1 MGHDK and CDR2 SYGVNS. Trimming took 4 bases from V and 6 from J, leaving 7 bases between them. For the CDR3, the DNA is TGTGCCAGCAGTGGGCAGGTCAATGAGCAGTTCTTC. It translates to CASSGQVNEQFF.

This clone has a handful of counts. The chain employs TRBV3-1 (or the pseudogene TRBV3-2) and TRBJ2-6; perhaps TRBD1 as D (5 bases). The V gene's germline CDR1 is LGHDT and CDR2 YNNKEL (reference sequence). The CDR3 loop spans 15 amino acids. Trimming left V 2 bases short and J 0 bases short, with 5 bases between. In nucleotides, the CDR3 is TGTGCCAGCAGCCAACAGGGCTCTGGGGCCAACGTCCTGACTTTC. Translating gives CASSQQGSGANVLTF.

This chain joins TRBV18 and TRBJ2-2, with 8 bases lining up with TRBD2. There are 15 residues in the CDR3. Germline V gene sequence: CDR1 KGHSH, CDR2 LQKENI. The V and J ends lost 4 bases and 6 bases, in that order; junction bases with no gene match: 7. The CDR3 region has the DNA TGTGCCAGCTCACTAACTAGCGGAGTGGCCGGGGAGCTGTTTTTT. Translated: CASSLTSGVAGELFF.

The V gene is TRBV27, the J gene TRBJ1-3, with a weak D call TRBD1 (5 bases). This CDR3 comprises 13 residues. Germline V lookup: CDR1 MNHEY, CDR2 SMNVEV (reference sequence). V was clipped by 3 bases and J by 9 bases, with 12 bases between them. In DNA form, the CDR3 reads TGTGCCAGCAGTTTTCAAGTGGGGGGCACCATATATTTT. It yields the protein CASSFQVGGTIYF.

The rearrangement uses TRBV30 and TRBJ2-2; perhaps TRBD1 as D (6 bases). V lost 5 bases and J 6 bases, leaving 13 bases between the germline ends. The CDR3 is 13 amino acids. Germline CDR1 is GTSNPN and CDR2 is SVGIG (reference sequence). CDR3 protein: CAWSPRGAGELFF. DNA of the CDR3: TGTGCCTGGTCCCCCAGGGGAGCCGGGGAGCTGTTTTTT. Together with reference TRBV30 and TRBJ2-2, the CDR3 gives the full variable domain: SQTIHQWPATLVQPVGSPLSLECTVEGTSNPNLYWYRQAAGRGLQLLFYSVGIGQISSEVPQNLSASRPQDRQFILSSKKLLLSDSGFYLCAWSPRGAGELFFGEGSRLTVL.

V usage is TRBV7-9 and J usage is TRBJ1-6; unclear D gene. Germline CDR1 is SEHNR and CDR2 is FQNEAQ (reference sequence). V was shortened by 1 base and J by 8 bases, with 3 bases between the two germline ends. This CDR3 contains 12 residues. The chain's CDR3 is CASSLVDSPLHF. CDR3 sequence (DNA): TGTGCCAGCAGCTTAGTCGATTCACCCCTCCACTTT.

Here the CDR3 DNA reads TGTGCCAGCAGCCAAAGTGCGTATGAGCAGTTCTTC. The encoded protein is CASSQSAYEQFF. V usage is TRBV3-1 (or the pseudogene TRBV3-2) and J usage is TRBJ2-1, with D unclear. V was clipped by 2 bases and J by 8 bases, with 7 bases between them. Germline V CDR1 and CDR2: LGHDT, YNNKEL (reference sequence). The CDR3 runs to 12 residues.

This sequence joins TRBV7-2 and TRBJ2-2; 12 bases align to TRBD2. The CDR3 is 16 residues long. Per the germline V gene, CDR1 is SGHTA and CDR2 is FQGNSA. V shed 5 bases and J 7 bases; nucleotides not matched to a gene: 8. CDR3 DNA sequence: TGTGCCAGCAGCCCCGAGCTAGCGGGAGGGGTCGGGGAGCTGTTTTTT. Its translation: CASSPELAGGVGELFF.

The V and J genes are TRBV5-6 and TRBJ1-3; TRBD1 might be the D (5 bases). Trimming pared 7 bases from V and 2 bases from J, leaving 19 bases between. CDR1 and CDR2 (germline): SGHDT, YYEEEE. The CDR3 runs to 16 residues. The CDR3 bases are TGTGCCAGCCGATTGTTTGGGGCAGGGACTGGAAACACCATATATTTT. This codes for CASRLFGAGTGNTIYF.

The rearrangement links TRBV6-5 to TRBJ1-1; 10 bases match TRBD1. V was pared by 0 bases and J by 5 bases, with 6 bases of the junction left unmatched. This CDR3 has 16 amino acids. CDR1 and CDR2 from the germline V gene are MNHEY and SVGAGI. CDR3 in DNA: TGTGCCAGCAGTTACTCGACAGGGGGCGCCAGGACTGAAGCTTTCTTT. Translation: CASSYSTGGARTEAFF.

This clone came up a few times. The CDR3 DNA reads TGTGCCAGCAGCCAAGACGAGGGTTACGAGCAGTACTTC. The encoded protein is CASSQDEGYEQYF. This chain connects TRBV3-1 (or the pseudogene TRBV3-2) to TRBJ2-7; TRBD2 is a possible D gene (5 bases). This CDR3 contains 13 residues. V dropped 0 bases and J dropped 4 bases, with 7 bases sitting between them. CDR1 LGHDT and CDR2 YNNKEL come from the germline V gene (reference sequence).

This clone was picked up one time. This rearrangement joins TRBV5-1 to TRBJ1-6, with D unresolved. Germline CDR1 is SGHRS and CDR2 is YFSETQ. This CDR3 spans 15 amino acids. V was trimmed by 0 bases and J by 0 bases, leaving 4 bases between them. CDR3 residues: CASSLGNSYNSPLHF. The CDR3 coding sequence is TGCGCCAGCAGCTTGGGTAACTCCTATAATTCACCCCTCCACTTT.

This chain uses TRBV27 with TRBJ1-5, with D uncertain. Germline V lookup: CDR1 MNHEY, CDR2 SMNVEV (reference sequence). Trimming left V 3 bases short and J 0 bases short, with 6 bases between. There are 14 residues in the CDR3. CDR3 in DNA: TGTGCCAGCAGTTTTTTCGGTAGCAATCAGCCCCAGCATTTT. It translates to CASSFFGSNQPQHF.

This chain links TRBV7-9 with TRBJ2-5; 10 bases map to TRBD1. CDR1 is SEHNR and CDR2 is FQNEAQ in the germline V gene (reference sequence). The CDR3 extends over 15 amino acids. V lost 4 bases to trimming and J lost 2 bases; unmatched junction nucleotides: 4. The CDR3: CASSSRDRGQETQYF. Here the CDR3 DNA reads TGTGCCAGCAGCTCCCGGGACAGGGGACAAGAGACCCAGTACTTC.

The chain couples TRBV3-1 (or the pseudogene TRBV3-2) to TRBJ2-7; 7 bases align to TRBD1. V gave up 3 bases and J gave up 1 base; unmatched junction bases: 9. Germline CDR1 and CDR2: LGHDT and YNNKEL (reference sequence). The CDR3 has 16 amino acids. The CDR3 protein is CASSQSLTGASYEQYF. The CDR3 region has the DNA TGTGCCAGCAGCCAGTCCCTAACAGGGGCTTCCTACGAGCAGTACTTC.

This chain uses TRBV7-9 with TRBJ2-7, with 8 bases matching TRBD1. Germline CDR1 reads SEHNR; CDR2 reads FQNEAQ (reference sequence). CDR3 length: 14 amino acids. J gave up 3 bases and V 5 bases, and 6 bases lay outside the gene matches. The CDR3: CASSPRDRSYEQYF. Written as DNA, the CDR3 is TGTGCCAGCAGCCCCCGGGACAGGAGCTACGAGCAGTACTTC.

The rearrangement links TRBV30 to TRBJ1-1; D ambiguous. The V gene's germline CDR1 is GTSNPN and CDR2 SVGIG (reference sequence). V dropped 3 bases and J dropped 4 bases, with 12 bases sitting between them. The length of the CDR3 is 13 residues. CDR3 loop: CAWRRRRSTEAFF. The CDR3 DNA is TGTGCCTGGAGGCGAAGGAGGTCCACTGAAGCTTTCTTT.

Worth noting for this clone: Additional DNA sequences in this sample encode the identical CDR3. The rearrangement joins TRBV15 to TRBJ2-7, with 9 positions matching TRBD1. The CDR3 sequence is 14 residues long. CDR1 and CDR2 (germline): LNHNV, YYDKDF (reference sequence). J was trimmed by 4 bases and V by 1 base; bases with no gene match: 2. Here the CDR3 DNA reads TGTGCCACCAGCAGAGGCGGACAGGGGTACGAGCAGTACTTC. Translation gives CATSRGGQGYEQYF.

The chain employs TRBV27 and TRBJ1-4; D is possibly TRBD1 (5 bases). Trimming stripped 4 bases from V and 6 bases from J, with 15 bases between. The CDR3 is made up of 15 amino acids. Germline V gene data show CDR1 as MNHEY and CDR2 as SMNVEV (reference sequence). The CDR3 DNA is TGTGCCAGCAGTTCCGGTGGGGCAGAAGATGAAAAACTGTTTTTT. This translates into CASSSGGAEDEKLFF. Together with reference TRBV27 and TRBJ1-4, the CDR3 gives the full variable domain: EAQVTQNPRYLITVTGKKLTVTCSQNMNHEYMSWYRQDPGLGLRQIYYSMNVEVTDKGDVPEGYKVSRKEKRNFPLILESPSPNQTSLYFCASSSGGAEDEKLFFGSGTQLSVL.

The rearrangement links TRBV18 to TRBJ2-3, with D possibly TRBD1 on 6 matching bases. From germline, CDR1 is KGHSH and CDR2 LQKENI. V shed 6 bases and J shed 0 bases, with 13 bases lying between them. This CDR3 is built from 15 residues. The CDR3 region has the DNA TGTGCCAGCTCGCCCGGGACACCTAGCACAGATACGCAGTATTTT. Translating gives CASSPGTPSTDTQYF.

The rearrangement uses TRBV11-2 and TRBJ2-7; no firm D call. The germline V gene encodes CDR1 SGHAT and CDR2 FQNNGV. The CDR3 sequence is 13 residues long. V lost 2 bases to trimming and J lost 7 bases, with 12 bases between them. The CDR3 sequence is CASSLRGVSEQYF. The CDR3 DNA reads as TGTGCCAGCAGCTTAAGAGGCGTTAGTGAGCAGTACTTC.

The chain combines TRBV27 with TRBJ2-7, with 8 bases aligning to TRBD1. CDR3 length equals 13 residues. After removal of 6 bases from V and 6 bases from J, the junction contained 7 bases not matched to a gene. Germline loops: CDR1 MNHEY, CDR2 SMNVEV (reference sequence). CDR3 sequence (DNA): TGTGCCAGCAGGGGCCAGGGGGCGAGCGAGCAGTACTTC. Residues: CASRGQGASEQYF.

The CDR3 nucleotides are TGTGCCAGCAGTTTCGCCGGGACAGGGGGTTACGAGCAGTACTTC. Encoded protein: CASSFAGTGGYEQYF. The chain combines TRBV5-6 with TRBJ2-7, with TRBD1 matching over 11 bases. Trimming cost V 5 bases and J 4 bases; bases outside gene matches: 8. CDR1 SGHDT and CDR2 YYEEEE come from the germline V gene. This CDR3 is 15 amino acids long.